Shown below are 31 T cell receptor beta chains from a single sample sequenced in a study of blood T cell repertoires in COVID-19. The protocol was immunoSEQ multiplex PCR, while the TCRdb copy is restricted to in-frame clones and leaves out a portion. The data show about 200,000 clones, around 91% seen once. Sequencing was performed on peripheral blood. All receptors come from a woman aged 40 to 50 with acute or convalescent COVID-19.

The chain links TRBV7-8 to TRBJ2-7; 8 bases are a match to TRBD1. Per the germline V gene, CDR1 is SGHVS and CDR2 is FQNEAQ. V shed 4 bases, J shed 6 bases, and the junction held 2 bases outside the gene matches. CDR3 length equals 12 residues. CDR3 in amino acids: CASSSDRGEQYV. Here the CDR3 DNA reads TGTGCCAGCAGCTCTGACAGGGGCGAGCAGTACGTC.

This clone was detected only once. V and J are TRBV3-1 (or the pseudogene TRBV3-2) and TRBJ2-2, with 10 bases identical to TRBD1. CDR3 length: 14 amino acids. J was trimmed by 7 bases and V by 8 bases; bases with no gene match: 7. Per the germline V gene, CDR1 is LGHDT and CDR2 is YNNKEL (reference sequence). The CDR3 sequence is CASAGQGVHGELFF. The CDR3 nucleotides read TGTGCCAGCGCCGGACAGGGGGTACACGGGGAGCTGTTTTTT.

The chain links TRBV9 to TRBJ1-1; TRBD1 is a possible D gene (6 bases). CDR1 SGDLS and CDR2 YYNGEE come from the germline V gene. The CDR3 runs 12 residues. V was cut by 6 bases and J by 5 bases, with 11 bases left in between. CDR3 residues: CASILGGTEAFF. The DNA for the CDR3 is TGTGCCAGCATCTTAGGGGGAACTGAAGCTTTCTTT. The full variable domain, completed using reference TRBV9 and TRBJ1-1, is DSGVTQTPKHLITATGQRVTLRCSPRSGDLSVYWYQQSLDQGLQFLIQYYNGEERAKGNILERFSAQQFPDLHSELNLSSLELGDSALYFCASILGGTEAFFGQGTRLTVV.

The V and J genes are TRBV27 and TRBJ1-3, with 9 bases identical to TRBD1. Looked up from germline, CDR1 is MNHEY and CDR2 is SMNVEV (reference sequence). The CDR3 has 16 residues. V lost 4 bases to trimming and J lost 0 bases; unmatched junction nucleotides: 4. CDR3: CASSWTGAHSGNTIYF. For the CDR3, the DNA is TGTGCCAGCAGTTGGACAGGGGCACACTCTGGAAACACCATATATTTT.

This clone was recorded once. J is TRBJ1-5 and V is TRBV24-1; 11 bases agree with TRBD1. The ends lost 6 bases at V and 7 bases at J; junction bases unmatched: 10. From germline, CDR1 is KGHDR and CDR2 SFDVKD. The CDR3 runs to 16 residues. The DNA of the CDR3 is TGTGCCACCAGTCCGGGGACAGGGGGACCCCCACAGCCCCAGCATTTT. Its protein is CATSPGTGGPPQPQHF.

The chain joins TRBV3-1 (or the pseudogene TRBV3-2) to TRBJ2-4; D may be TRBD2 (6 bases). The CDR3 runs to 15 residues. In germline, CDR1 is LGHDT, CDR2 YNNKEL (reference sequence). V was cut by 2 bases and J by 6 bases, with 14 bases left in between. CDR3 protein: CASSQPAGRGNIQYF. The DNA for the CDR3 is TGTGCCAGCAGCCAACCAGCGGGTAGGGGAAACATTCAGTACTTC.

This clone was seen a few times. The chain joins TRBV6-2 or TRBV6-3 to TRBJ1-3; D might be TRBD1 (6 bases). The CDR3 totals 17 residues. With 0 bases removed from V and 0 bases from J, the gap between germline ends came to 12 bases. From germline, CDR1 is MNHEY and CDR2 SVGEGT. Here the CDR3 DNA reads TGTGCCAGCAGTTACTCGTCGGACAGTGCCTCTGGAAACACCATATATTTT. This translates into CASSYSSDSASGNTIYF.

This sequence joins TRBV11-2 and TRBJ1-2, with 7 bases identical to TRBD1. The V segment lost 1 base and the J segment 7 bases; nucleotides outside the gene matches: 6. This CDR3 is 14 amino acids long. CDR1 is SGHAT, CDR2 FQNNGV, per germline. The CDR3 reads CASSLGGGLGGYTF. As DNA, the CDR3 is TGTGCCAGCAGCTTAGGAGGGGGCTTAGGTGGCTACACCTTC.

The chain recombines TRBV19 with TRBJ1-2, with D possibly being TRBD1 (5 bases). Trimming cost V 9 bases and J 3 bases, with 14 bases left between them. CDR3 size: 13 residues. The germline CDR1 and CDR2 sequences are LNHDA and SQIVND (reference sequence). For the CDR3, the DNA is TGTGCCAGCCGGGGGAGAGGGTACTATGGCTACACCTTC. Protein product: CASRGRGYYGYTF. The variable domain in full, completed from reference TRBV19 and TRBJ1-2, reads DGGITQSPKYLFRKEGQNVTLSCEQNLNHDAMYWYRQDPGQGLRLIYYSQIVNDFQKGDIAEGYSVSREKKESFPLTVTSAQKNPTAFYLCASRGRGYYGYTFGSGTRLTVV.

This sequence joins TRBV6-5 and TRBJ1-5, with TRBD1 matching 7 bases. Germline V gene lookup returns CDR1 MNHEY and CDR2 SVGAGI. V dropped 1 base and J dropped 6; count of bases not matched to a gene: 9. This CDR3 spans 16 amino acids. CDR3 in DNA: TGTGCCAGCAGTTACTTGGACGGGCCAGGGGGTCAGCCCCAGCATTTT. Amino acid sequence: CASSYLDGPGGQPQHF.

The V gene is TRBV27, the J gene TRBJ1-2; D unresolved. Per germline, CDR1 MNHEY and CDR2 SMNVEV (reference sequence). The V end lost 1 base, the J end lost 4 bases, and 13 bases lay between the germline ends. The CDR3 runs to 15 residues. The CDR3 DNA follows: TGTGCCAGCAGTTTATTTGGAGGAAGGGCCTATGGCTACACCTTC. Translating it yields CASSLFGGRAYGYTF.

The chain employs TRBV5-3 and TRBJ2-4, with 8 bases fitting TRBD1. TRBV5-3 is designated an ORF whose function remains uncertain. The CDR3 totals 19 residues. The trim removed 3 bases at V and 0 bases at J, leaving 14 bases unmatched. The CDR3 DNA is TGTGCCAGAAGCTCGCACGTGCGCAGGGGGCCGGTAGCCAAAAACATTCAGTACTTC. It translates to CARSSHVRRGPVAKNIQYF.

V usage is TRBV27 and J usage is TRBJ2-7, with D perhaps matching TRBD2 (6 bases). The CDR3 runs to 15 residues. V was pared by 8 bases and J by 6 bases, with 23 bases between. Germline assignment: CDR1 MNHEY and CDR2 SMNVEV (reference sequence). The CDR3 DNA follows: TGTGCCAGCCCTACCCCCCCGACTAGGGACGGCGAGCAGTACGTC. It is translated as CASPTPPTRDGEQYV.

The CDR3 spells CASSLIPGLAGTQYF. CDR3 in DNA: TGTGCCAGCAGCTTAATACCGGGACTAGCGGGGACGCAGTATTTT. The genes are TRBV7-2 and TRBJ2-3, with TRBD2 matching over 13 bases. The V segment lost 2 bases and the J segment 9 bases; nucleotides outside the gene matches: 5. This CDR3 has 15 residues. Germline V CDR1 and CDR2: SGHTA, FQGNSA.

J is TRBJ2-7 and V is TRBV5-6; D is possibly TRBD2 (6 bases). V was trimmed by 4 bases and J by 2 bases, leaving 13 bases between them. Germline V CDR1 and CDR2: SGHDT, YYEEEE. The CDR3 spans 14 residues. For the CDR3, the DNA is TGTGCCAGCAGCCGTTGGACTACCGCCTACGAGCAGTACGTC. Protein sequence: CASSRWTTAYEQYV.

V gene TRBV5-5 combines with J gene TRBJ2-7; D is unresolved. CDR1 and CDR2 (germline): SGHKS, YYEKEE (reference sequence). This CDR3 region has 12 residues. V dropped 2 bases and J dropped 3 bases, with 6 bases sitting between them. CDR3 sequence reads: CASSLNNYEQYV. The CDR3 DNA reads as TGTGCCAGCAGCTTAAATAACTACGAGCAGTACGTC.

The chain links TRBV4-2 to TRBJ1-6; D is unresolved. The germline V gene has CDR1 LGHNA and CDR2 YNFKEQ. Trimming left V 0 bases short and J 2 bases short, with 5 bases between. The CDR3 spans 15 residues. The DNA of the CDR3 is TGTGCCAGCAGCCAAGACCGTGCCTATAATTCACCCCTCCACTTT. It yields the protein CASSQDRAYNSPLHF.

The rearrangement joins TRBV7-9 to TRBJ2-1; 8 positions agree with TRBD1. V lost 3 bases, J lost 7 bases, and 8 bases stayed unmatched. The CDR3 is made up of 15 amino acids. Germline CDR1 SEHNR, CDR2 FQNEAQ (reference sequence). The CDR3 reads CASSFGQGEGNEQFF. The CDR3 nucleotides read TGTGCCAGCAGCTTCGGACAGGGCGAAGGAAATGAGCAGTTCTTC.

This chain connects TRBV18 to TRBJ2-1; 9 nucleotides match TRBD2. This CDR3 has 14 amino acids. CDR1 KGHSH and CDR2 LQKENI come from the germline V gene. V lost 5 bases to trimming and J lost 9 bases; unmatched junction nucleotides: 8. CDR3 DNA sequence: TGTGCCAGCTCATCCTCGCGGGGGGGCCCTGAGCAGTTCTTC. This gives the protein CASSSSRGGPEQFF.

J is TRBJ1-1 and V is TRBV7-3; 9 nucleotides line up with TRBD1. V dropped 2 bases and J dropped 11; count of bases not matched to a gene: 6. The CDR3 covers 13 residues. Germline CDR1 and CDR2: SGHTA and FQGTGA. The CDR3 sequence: CASSLLGTGRAFF. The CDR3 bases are TGTGCCAGCAGCTTACTGGGGACAGGGCGCGCTTTCTTT.

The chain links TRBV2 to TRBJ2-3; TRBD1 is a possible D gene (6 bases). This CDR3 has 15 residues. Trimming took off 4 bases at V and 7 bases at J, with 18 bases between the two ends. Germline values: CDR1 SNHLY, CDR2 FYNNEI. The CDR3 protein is CASSGVQGSSYTQYF. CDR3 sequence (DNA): TGTGCCAGCAGTGGGGTACAGGGCTCCTCATATACGCAGTATTTT.

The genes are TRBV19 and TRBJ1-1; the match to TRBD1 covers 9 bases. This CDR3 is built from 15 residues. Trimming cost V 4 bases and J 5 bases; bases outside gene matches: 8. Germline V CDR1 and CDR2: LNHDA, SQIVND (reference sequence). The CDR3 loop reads CASSKEQGARTEAFF. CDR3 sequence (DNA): TGTGCCAGTAGTAAAGAACAGGGGGCGAGGACTGAAGCTTTCTTT.

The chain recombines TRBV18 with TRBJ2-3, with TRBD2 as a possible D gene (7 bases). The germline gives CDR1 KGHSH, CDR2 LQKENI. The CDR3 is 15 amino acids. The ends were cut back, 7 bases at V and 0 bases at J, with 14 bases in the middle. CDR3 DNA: TGTGCCAGCTTAACAGGGAGGGGGAGCACAGATACGCAGTATTTT. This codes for CASLTGRGSTDTQYF.

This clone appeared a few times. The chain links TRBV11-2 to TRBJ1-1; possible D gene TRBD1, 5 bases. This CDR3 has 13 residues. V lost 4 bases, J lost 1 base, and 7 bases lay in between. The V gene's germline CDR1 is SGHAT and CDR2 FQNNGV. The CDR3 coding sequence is TGTGCCAGCAGCTGGGGGGGGAACACTGAAGCTTTCTTT. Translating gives CASSWGGNTEAFF. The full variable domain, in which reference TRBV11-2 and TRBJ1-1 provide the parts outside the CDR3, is EAGVAQSPRYKIIEKRQSVAFWCNPISGHATLYWYQQILGQGPKLLIQFQNNGVVDDSQLPKDRFSAERLKGVDSTLKIQPAKLEDSAVYLCASSWGGNTEAFFGQGTRLTVV.

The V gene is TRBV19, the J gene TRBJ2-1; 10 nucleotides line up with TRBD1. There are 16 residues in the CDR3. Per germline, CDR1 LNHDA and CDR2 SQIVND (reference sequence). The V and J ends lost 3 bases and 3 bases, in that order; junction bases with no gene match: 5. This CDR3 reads CASSMGDRGYYNEQFF. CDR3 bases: TGTGCCAGTAGTATGGGGGACAGGGGTTACTACAATGAGCAGTTCTTC. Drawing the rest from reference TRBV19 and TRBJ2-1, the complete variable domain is DGGITQSPKYLFRKEGQNVTLSCEQNLNHDAMYWYRQDPGQGLRLIYYSQIVNDFQKGDIAEGYSVSREKKESFPLTVTSAQKNPTAFYLCASSMGDRGYYNEQFFGPGTRLTVL.

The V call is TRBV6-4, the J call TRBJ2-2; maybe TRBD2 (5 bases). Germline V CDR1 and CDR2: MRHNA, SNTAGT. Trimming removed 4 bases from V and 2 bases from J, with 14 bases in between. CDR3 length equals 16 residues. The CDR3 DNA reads TGTGCCAGCAGTGCACACCAGGACTCAAACACCGGGGAGCTGTTTTTT. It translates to CASSAHQDSNTGELFF.

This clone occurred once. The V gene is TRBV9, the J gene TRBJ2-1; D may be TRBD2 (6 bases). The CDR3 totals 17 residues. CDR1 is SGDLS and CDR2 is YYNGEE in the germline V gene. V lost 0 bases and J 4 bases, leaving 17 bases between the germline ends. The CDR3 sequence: CASSVATGLARYNEQFF. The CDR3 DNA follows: TGTGCCAGCAGCGTAGCTACCGGGCTAGCGAGATACAATGAGCAGTTCTTC.

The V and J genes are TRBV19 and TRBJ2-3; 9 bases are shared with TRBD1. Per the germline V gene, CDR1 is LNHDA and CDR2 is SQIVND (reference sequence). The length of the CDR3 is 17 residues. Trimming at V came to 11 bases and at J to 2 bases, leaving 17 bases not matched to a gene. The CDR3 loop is CAQYKPGTGIITDTQYF. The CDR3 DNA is TGTGCCCAGTACAAGCCGGGGACAGGGATAATCACAGATACGCAGTATTTT. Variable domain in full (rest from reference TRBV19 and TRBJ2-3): DGGITQSPKYLFRKEGQNVTLSCEQNLNHDAMYWYRQDPGQGLRLIYYSQIVNDFQKGDIAEGYSVSREKKESFPLTVTSAQKNPTAFYLCAQYKPGTGIITDTQYFGPGTRLTVL.

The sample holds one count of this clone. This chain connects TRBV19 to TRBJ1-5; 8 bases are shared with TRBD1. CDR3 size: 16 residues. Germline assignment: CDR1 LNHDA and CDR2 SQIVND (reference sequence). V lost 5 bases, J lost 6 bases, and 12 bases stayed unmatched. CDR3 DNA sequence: TGTGCCAGTAGTCCAAGCCGGGACAGGCTAGCTCAGCCCCAGCATTTT. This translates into CASSPSRDRLAQPQHF.

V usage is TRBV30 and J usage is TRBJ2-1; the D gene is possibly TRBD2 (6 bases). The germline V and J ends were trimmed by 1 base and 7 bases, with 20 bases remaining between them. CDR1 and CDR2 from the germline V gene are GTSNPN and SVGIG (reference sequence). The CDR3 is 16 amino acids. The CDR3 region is CAWSDMGLPLGNEQFF. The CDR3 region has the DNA TGTGCCTGGAGTGACATGGGACTTCCCCTGGGGAATGAGCAGTTCTTC.

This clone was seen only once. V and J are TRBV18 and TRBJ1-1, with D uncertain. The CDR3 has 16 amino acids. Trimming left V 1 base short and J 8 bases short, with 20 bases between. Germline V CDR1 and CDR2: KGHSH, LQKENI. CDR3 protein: CASSPRESPTHWEAFF. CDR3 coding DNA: TGTGCCAGCTCACCACGAGAGAGCCCCACCCATTGGGAAGCTTTCTTT. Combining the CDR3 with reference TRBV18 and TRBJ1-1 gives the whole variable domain NAGVMQNPRHLVRRRGQEARLRCSPMKGHSHVYWYRQLPEEGLKFMVYLQKENIIDESGMPKERFSAEFPKEGPSILRIQQVVRGDSAAYFCASSPRESPTHWEAFFGQGTRLTVV.